Below are 21 T cell receptor beta chains sequenced from a single sample in a study of T cell changes during pregnancy in multiple sclerosis. Method: immunoSEQ multiplex PCR; TCRdb's copy keeps in-frame clones and lacks some. The sample contains 100,000 to 110,000 clones, around 93% of which appear only once. The sample here was peripheral blood, taken after pregnancy. Every receptor here comes from a female donor with multiple sclerosis, enrolled in a pregnancy study.

The rearrangement uses TRBV4-3 and TRBJ2-4, with D maybe TRBD1 (5 bases). Germline V gives CDR1 LGHNA, CDR2 YSLEER. V lost 0 bases and J lost 1, with 16 bases in between. The CDR3 has 18 residues. The CDR3: CASSQDTVAGRAKNIQYF. In DNA form, the CDR3 reads TGCGCCAGCAGCCAAGATACCGTAGCAGGGCGCGCCAAAAACATTCAGTACTTC.

The chain uses TRBV27 and TRBJ1-6, with 8 bases that match TRBD1. V shed 6 bases and J 8 bases; nucleotides not matched to a gene: 6. CDR1 MNHEY and CDR2 SMNVEV come from the germline V gene (reference sequence). The CDR3 is made up of 14 amino acids. The CDR3 DNA reads TGTGCCAGCAGACCTCAGGGGGCGTATTCACCCCTCCACTTT. Amino acids: CASRPQGAYSPLHF.

V usage is TRBV7-9 and J usage is TRBJ2-5, with 10 nucleotides matching TRBD2. V gave up 7 bases and J gave up 5 bases; unmatched junction bases: 19. Germline V lookup: CDR1 SEHNR, CDR2 FQNEAQ (reference sequence). The CDR3 consists of 18 residues. CDR3 region: CASTQGGASGRILETQYF. The CDR3 DNA reads as TGTGCCAGCACACAAGGGGGGGCTAGCGGGAGAATTTTGGAGACCCAGTACTTC. Using reference TRBV7-9 and TRBJ2-5 for the parts outside the CDR3, the full variable domain is DTGVSQNPRHKITKRGQNVTFRCDPISEHNRLYWYRQTLGQGPEFLTYFQNEAQLEKSRLLSDRFSAERPKGSFSTLEIQRTEQGDSAMYLCASTQGGASGRILETQYFGPGTRLLVL.

The CDR3 is CASSEQTVNSNQPQHF. In nucleotides, the CDR3 is TGTGCCAGCAGCGAACAGACAGTGAATAGCAATCAGCCCCAGCATTTT. This chain joins TRBV2 and TRBJ1-5; tentatively, D is TRBD1 (5 bases). Germline CDR1 and CDR2: SNHLY and FYNNEI. Trimming cost V 6 bases and J 0 bases, with 15 bases left between them. The CDR3 runs 16 residues.

The genes are TRBV9 and TRBJ1-3; no reliable D call. The V gene lost 2 bases and the J gene lost 1 base, with 7 bases spanning the gap. Per the germline V gene, CDR1 is SGDLS and CDR2 is YYNGEE. The length of the CDR3 is 14 residues. The CDR3 DNA follows: TGTGCCAGCAGCGTTATTTCTTCTGGAAACACCATATATTTT. This translates into CASSVISSGNTIYF.

This clone appeared a single time. The V gene is TRBV7-9, the J gene TRBJ1-4; D is unclear. V was clipped by 5 bases and J by 8 bases, with 12 bases between them. Germline values: CDR1 SEHNR, CDR2 FQNEAQ (reference sequence). The CDR3 runs 13 residues. The CDR3 protein is CASSPRGGEKLFF. The CDR3 bases are TGTGCCAGCAGCCCCCGGGGAGGCGAAAAACTGTTTTTT.

The chain employs TRBV9 and TRBJ1-2; tentatively, D is TRBD1 (5 bases). Germline CDR1 SGDLS, CDR2 YYNGEE. V lost 0 bases and J lost 7, with 13 bases in between. The CDR3 is 14 amino acids. In DNA, the CDR3 is TGTGCCAGCAGCGTAGCCGGGGGAAGTTCTGGCTACACCTTC. Translating it yields CASSVAGGSSGYTF.

CDR3 DNA: TGTGCCAGCAGCTTGCTAGGGGCCGCTGGGGCCAACGTCCTGACTTTC. Its translation is CASSLLGAAGANVLTF. The V and J genes are TRBV5-6 and TRBJ2-6; tentatively, D is TRBD1 (5 bases). Deletions cut 1 base from V and 2 bases from J, with 10 bases between. Per the germline V gene, CDR1 is SGHDT and CDR2 is YYEEEE. The CDR3 extends over 16 amino acids.

The chain uses TRBV7-8 and TRBJ1-1; 7 bases are shared with TRBD1. The length of the CDR3 is 15 residues. V lost 3 bases, J lost 0 bases, and 4 bases stayed unmatched. The germline V gene encodes CDR1 SGHVS and CDR2 FQNEAQ. CDR3 sequence (DNA): TGTGCCAGCAGCTTCCTGGGGACAGTGAACACTGAAGCTTTCTTT. The encoded protein is CASSFLGTVNTEAFF.

This clone has just a few counts. The V and J genes are TRBV10-3 and TRBJ1-6; D may be TRBD1 (6 bases). The CDR3 sequence is 14 residues long. Trimming shortened V by 3 bases and J by 7 bases, and 10 bases separated the two germline ends. Germline V gene data show CDR1 as ENHRY and CDR2 as SYGVKD. In DNA, the CDR3 is TGTGCCATCAGTGAACAGGGACGCAATTCACCCCTCCACTTT. Its protein product is CAISEQGRNSPLHF.

This chain joins TRBV7-2 and TRBJ2-5, with 10 nucleotides matching TRBD2. The CDR3 is 14 amino acids. With 2 bases clipped from V and 5 bases from J, the junction kept 2 bases outside the gene matches. The germline gives CDR1 SGHTA, CDR2 FQGNSA. CDR3 in amino acids: CASSLLAGAETQYF. The CDR3 nucleotides read TGTGCCAGCAGCTTACTAGCGGGAGCGGAGACCCAGTACTTC.

This chain joins TRBV2 and TRBJ1-5, with D unclear. The CDR3 covers 15 residues. Deletions cut 2 bases from V and 2 bases from J, with 10 bases between. The germline V gene encodes CDR1 SNHLY and CDR2 FYNNEI. CDR3 DNA sequence: TGTGCCAGCAGTGAATTGGCAGCGGGCAATCAGCCCCAGCATTTT. It encodes CASSELAAGNQPQHF.

The CDR3 spells CASTPGVRTDTQYF. The CDR3 nucleotides read TGTGCCAGCACTCCAGGGGTCCGTACAGATACGCAGTATTTT. The rearrangement links TRBV25-1 to TRBJ2-3, with D maybe TRBD1 (6 bases). Per germline, CDR1 MGHDK and CDR2 SYGVNS. The V end was cut by 7 bases, the J end by 3 bases, with 14 bases between. The CDR3 runs to 14 residues.

The chain links TRBV27 to TRBJ1-2; D is unresolved. In germline, CDR1 is MNHEY, CDR2 SMNVEV (reference sequence). Deletions cut 0 bases from V and 7 bases from J, with 9 bases between. This CDR3 region has 13 residues. The chain's CDR3 is CASSLSSGTGYTF. The CDR3 DNA reads as TGTGCCAGCAGTTTATCATCAGGTACTGGCTACACCTTC.

The chain employs TRBV29-1 and TRBJ2-7, with D possibly being TRBD1 (6 bases). The germline V gene encodes CDR1 SQVTM and CDR2 ANQGSEA. The CDR3 sequence is 13 residues long. Deletions cut 4 bases from V and 6 bases from J, with 16 bases between. CDR3 loop: CSVVRLGAGEQYF. The CDR3 DNA reads as TGCAGCGTTGTCAGGTTGGGGGCGGGCGAGCAGTACTTC.

The chain has TRBV6-1 and TRBJ2-7; 7 bases agree with TRBD1. With 2 bases clipped from V and 4 bases from J, the junction kept 8 bases outside the gene matches. From germline, CDR1 is MNHNS and CDR2 SASEGT. The CDR3 is made up of 15 amino acids. The CDR3 nucleotides read TGTGCCAGCAGTGAATGGGCAGGGGGTAGTTACGAGCAGTACTTC. It encodes CASSEWAGGSYEQYF.

The rearrangement uses TRBV7-9 and TRBJ2-7; TRBD2 is a possible D gene (5 bases). V lost 3 bases and J lost 3, with 12 bases in between. The CDR3 covers 14 residues. Looked up from germline, CDR1 is SEHNR and CDR2 is FQNEAQ (reference sequence). The CDR3 region is CASSLAGDNYEQYF. The CDR3 DNA sequence: TGTGCCAGCAGCTTGGCCGGGGATAACTACGAGCAGTACTTC.

The chain is built from TRBV6-5 and TRBJ2-7, with D possibly TRBD2 on 6 matching bases. The V end was cut by 5 bases, the J end by 0 bases, with 11 bases between. The CDR3 is 14 amino acids. Per germline, CDR1 MNHEY and CDR2 SVGAGI. In DNA form, the CDR3 reads TGTGCCAGCAGTCCCCTCGGGAGCTCCTACGAGCAGTACTTC. Residues: CASSPLGSSYEQYF.

The sample holds one count of this clone. The chain employs TRBV27 and TRBJ2-2; TRBD2 matches 8 bases. With 6 bases clipped from V and 6 bases from J, the junction kept 9 bases outside the gene matches. The CDR3 contains 15 residues. CDR1 and CDR2 (germline): MNHEY, SMNVEV (reference sequence). The CDR3 region has the DNA TGTGCCAGCAGAGCCGGGACTAGTAAGGCCGGGGAGCTGTTTTTT. It yields the protein CASRAGTSKAGELFF.

The J gene is TRBJ1-3, the V gene TRBV19; D may be TRBD1 (5 bases). In germline, CDR1 is LNHDA, CDR2 SQIVND (reference sequence). V lost 3 bases and J 0 bases, leaving 15 bases between the germline ends. CDR3 size: 17 residues. This CDR3 reads CASSMEGLPSSGNTIYF. The CDR3 DNA follows: TGTGCCAGTAGTATGGAGGGACTCCCGAGCTCTGGAAACACCATATATTTT. Full variable domain (missing parts from reference TRBV19 and TRBJ1-3): DGGITQSPKYLFRKEGQNVTLSCEQNLNHDAMYWYRQDPGQGLRLIYYSQIVNDFQKGDIAEGYSVSREKKESFPLTVTSAQKNPTAFYLCASSMEGLPSSGNTIYFGEGSWLTVV.

The chain uses TRBV7-3 and TRBJ2-1; 8 positions match TRBD2. V gave up 0 bases and J gave up 3 bases; unmatched junction bases: 28. CDR3 length: 24 residues. Germline CDR1 SGHTA, CDR2 FQGTGA. In DNA, the CDR3 is TGTGCCAGCAGCTTAACCCCAGCTAGTCCTTTGTGCGGGCCACTAGCGGAATACTACAATGAGCAGTTCTTC. Protein sequence: CASSLTPASPLCGPLAEYYNEQFF.